Listed below are T cell receptor beta chains from one sample, sequenced in a study of OX40 agonist ivuxolimab in advanced cancers. Assay used: immunoSEQ multiplex PCR; TCRdb lists only in-frame clones, some missing. In the table there are under 95,000 clones, around 90% of which are singletons. Sample: CD4+ or CD8+ T cells sorted from blood, taken in a trial of the OX40 agonist ivuxolimab. The receptors were sampled from an adult with an advanced solid tumor such as melanoma, head and neck, liver or kidney cancer. The CDR3 runs from the conserved cysteine through the conserved F or W. Fields, in order: J gene, CDR3 length, D gene, clone size, V gene, CDR3 protein, CDR3 DNA. A D gene is named only where the DNA matches it firmly. Not all rows give a size; the values are once, few, many and, for expanded clones, a class.

>TRBJ1-4|15|TRBD1|.|TRBV9
CASRATGGTNEKLFF
TGTGCCAGCAGAGCTACAGGGGGGACTAATGAAAAACTGTTTTTT
>TRBJ2-7|15|TRBD2|.|TRBV19
CASSVSGWSSYEQYF
TGTGCCAGTAGCGTTAGCGGGTGGAGCTCCTACGAGCAGTACTTC
>TRBJ2-7|15|.|.|TRBV6-6
CASRATGQAVGEQYF
TGTGCCAGCAGGGCTACGGGACAAGCCGTAGGGGAGCAGTACTTC
>TRBJ1-4|12|.|.|TRBV23-1
CASSHWLEQLFF
TGCGCCAGCAGTCACTGGTTGGAGCAACTGTTTTTT
>TRBJ2-7|14|.|.|TRBV2
CASIYYGSYDEQYF
TGTGCCAGCATTTACTACGGGAGCTACGACGAGCAGTACTTC
>TRBJ2-7|14|TRBD1|.|TRBV18
CASSARDRAHEQYF
TGTGCCAGCTCAGCCCGGGACAGGGCCCACGAGCAGTACTTC
>TRBJ1-1|13|.|.|TRBV11-3
CASSWKEGTEAFF
TGTGCCAGCAGCTGGAAAGAGGGCACTGAAGCTTTCTTT
>TRBJ2-2|18|.|.|TRBV11-2
CASSLGLYRDANTGELFF
TGTGCCAGCAGCTTAGGACTTTATAGGGACGCGAACACCGGGGAGCTGTTTTTT
>TRBJ2-3|13|.|.|TRBV9
CASSVSFTDTQYF
TGTGCCAGCAGCGTAAGTTTCACAGATACGCAGTATTTT
>TRBJ2-1|15|.|.|TRBV9
CASSVGGRTYNEQFF
TGTGCCAGCAGCGTCGGCGGGCGTACCTACAATGAGCAGTTCTTC
>TRBJ1-2|17|.|.|TRBV27
CASSSGPIGSANYGYTF
TGTGCCAGCAGTTCCGGGCCCATCGGGTCCGCTAACTATGGCTACACCTTC
>TRBJ1-1|15|.|.|TRBV2
CASSEFPGENTEAFF
TGTGCCAGCAGTGAATTTCCAGGGGAGAACACTGAAGCTTTCTTT
>TRBJ2-7|13|.|.|TRBV11-2
CASSKYRVDEQYF
TGTGCCAGCAGCAAATACAGGGTTGACGAGCAGTACTTC
>TRBJ2-7|15|.|.|TRBV7-9
CASSARISYPYEQYF
TGTGCCAGCAGCGCCCGGATTAGTTATCCCTACGAGCAGTACTTC
>TRBJ2-7|14|TRBD2|.|TRBV27
CASCRLAGGGEQYF
TGTGCCAGCTGTCGACTAGCGGGAGGTGGCGAGCAGTACTTC
>TRBJ2-3|17|TRBD2|.|TRBV5-1
CASSVRPSGPPTDTQYF
TGCGCCAGCAGCGTACGTCCTAGCGGCCCACCTACAGATACGCAGTATTTT
>TRBJ2-1|13|.|.|TRBV27
CASSLGLYNEQFF
TGTGCCAGCAGTTTGGGGCTCTACAATGAGCAGTTCTTC
>TRBJ1-2|15|TRBD1|.|TRBV5-1
CASALRRDRVYGYTF
TGCGCCAGCGCTCTGAGGCGGGACAGGGTATATGGCTACACCTTC
>TRBJ2-3|15|TRBD2|.|TRBV6-5
CASSSWTSSADTQYF
TGTGCCAGCAGTTCCTGGACTAGCTCGGCAGATACGCAGTATTTT
>TRBJ2-7|13|.|once|TRBV27
CASSLSGGYEQYF
TGTGCCAGCAGTTTGTCAGGGGGGTACGAGCAGTACTTC
>TRBJ2-3|16|TRBD2|.|TRBV7-6
CASSFPGLAPTDTQYF
TGTGCCAGCAGCTTCCCCGGACTAGCGCCCACAGATACGCAGTATTTT
>TRBJ2-1|15|TRBD2|.|TRBV6-1
CASGGLAGLYNEQFF
TGTGCCAGCGGGGGACTAGCGGGCCTCTACAATGAGCAGTTCTTC